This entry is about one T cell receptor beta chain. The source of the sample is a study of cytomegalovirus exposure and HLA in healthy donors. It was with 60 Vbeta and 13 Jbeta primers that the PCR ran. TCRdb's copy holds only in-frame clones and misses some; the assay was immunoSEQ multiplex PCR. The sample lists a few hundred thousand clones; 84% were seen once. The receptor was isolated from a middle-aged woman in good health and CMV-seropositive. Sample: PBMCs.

CDR3 coding DNA: TGTGCCAGCAGCGCCCGACAGACCACAGATACGCAGTATTTT. Translated, it gives CASSARQTTDTQYF. The V gene is TRBV9, the J gene TRBJ2-3, with D maybe TRBD1 (5 bases). Germline V lookup: CDR1 SGDLS, CDR2 YYNGEE. CDR3 length equals 14 residues. With 3 bases removed from V and 2 bases from J, the gap between germline ends came to 10 bases.